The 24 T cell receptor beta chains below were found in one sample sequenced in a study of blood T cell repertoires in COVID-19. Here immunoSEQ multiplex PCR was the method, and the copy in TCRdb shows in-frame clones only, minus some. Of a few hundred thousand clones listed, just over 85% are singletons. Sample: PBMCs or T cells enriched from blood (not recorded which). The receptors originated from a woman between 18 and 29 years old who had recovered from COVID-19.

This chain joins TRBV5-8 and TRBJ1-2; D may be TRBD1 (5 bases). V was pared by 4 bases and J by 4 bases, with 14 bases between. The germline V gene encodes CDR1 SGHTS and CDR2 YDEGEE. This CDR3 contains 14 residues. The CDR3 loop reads CASSGGLLRYGYTF. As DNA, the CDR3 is TGTGCCAGCAGCGGGGGACTACTTCGCTATGGCTACACCTTC.

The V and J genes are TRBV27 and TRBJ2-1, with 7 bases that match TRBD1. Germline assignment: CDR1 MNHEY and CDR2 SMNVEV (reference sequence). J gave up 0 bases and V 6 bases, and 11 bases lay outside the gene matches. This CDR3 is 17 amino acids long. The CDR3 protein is CASRTLRQGSSYNEQFF. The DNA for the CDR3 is TGTGCCAGCAGGACCCTACGACAGGGAAGCTCCTACAATGAGCAGTTCTTC.

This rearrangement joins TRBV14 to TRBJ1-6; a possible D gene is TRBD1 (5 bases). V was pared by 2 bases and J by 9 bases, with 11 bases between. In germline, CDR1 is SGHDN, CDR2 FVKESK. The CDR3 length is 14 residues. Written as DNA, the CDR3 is TGTGCCAGCAGCCAACAGGGTATGGTTTCACCCCTCCACTTT. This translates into CASSQQGMVSPLHF.

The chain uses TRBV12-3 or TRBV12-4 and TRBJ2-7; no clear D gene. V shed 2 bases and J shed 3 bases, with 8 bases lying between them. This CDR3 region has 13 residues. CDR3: CASSLTAGYEQYF. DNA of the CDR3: TGTGCCAGCAGTTTAACGGCAGGCTACGAGCAGTACTTC.

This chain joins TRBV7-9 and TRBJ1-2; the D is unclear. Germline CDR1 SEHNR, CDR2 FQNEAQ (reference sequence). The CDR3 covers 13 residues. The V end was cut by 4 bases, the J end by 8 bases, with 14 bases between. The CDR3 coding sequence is TGTGCCAGCAGCTCTCCATCGAGAGTGGGCTACACCTTC. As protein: CASSSPSRVGYTF.

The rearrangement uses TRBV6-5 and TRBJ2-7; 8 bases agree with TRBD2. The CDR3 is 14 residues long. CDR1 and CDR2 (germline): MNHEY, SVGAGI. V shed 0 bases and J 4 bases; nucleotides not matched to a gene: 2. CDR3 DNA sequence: TGTGCCAGCAGTTACTCAACGGGAGGGTACGAGCAGTACTTC. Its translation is CASSYSTGGYEQYF.

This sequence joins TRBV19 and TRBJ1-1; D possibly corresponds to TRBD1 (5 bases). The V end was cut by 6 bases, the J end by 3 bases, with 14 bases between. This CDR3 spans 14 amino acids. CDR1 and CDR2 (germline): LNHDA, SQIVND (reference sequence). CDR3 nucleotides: TGTGCCAGTAGCCACAGGTCCATGCACACTGAAGCTTTCTTT. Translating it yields CASSHRSMHTEAFF.

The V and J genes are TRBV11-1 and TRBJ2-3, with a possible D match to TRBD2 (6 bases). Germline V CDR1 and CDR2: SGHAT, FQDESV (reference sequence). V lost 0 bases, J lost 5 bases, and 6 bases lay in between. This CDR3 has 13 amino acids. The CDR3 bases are TGTGCCAGCAGCTTAGCGGGGGGAGATACGCAGTATTTT. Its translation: CASSLAGGDTQYF.

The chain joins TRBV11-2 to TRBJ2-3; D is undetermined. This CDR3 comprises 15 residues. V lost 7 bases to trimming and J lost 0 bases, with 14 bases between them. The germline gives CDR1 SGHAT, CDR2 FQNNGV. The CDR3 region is CASTPSLESTDTQYF. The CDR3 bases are TGTGCCAGCACCCCCTCTTTGGAGAGCACAGATACGCAGTATTTT.

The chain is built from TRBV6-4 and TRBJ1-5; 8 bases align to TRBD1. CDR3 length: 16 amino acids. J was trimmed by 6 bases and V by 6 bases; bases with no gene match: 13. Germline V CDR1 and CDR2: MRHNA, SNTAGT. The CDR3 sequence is CASSPPTGEASQPQHF. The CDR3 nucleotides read TGTGCCAGCAGCCCTCCGACAGGGGAGGCGAGTCAGCCCCAGCATTTT.

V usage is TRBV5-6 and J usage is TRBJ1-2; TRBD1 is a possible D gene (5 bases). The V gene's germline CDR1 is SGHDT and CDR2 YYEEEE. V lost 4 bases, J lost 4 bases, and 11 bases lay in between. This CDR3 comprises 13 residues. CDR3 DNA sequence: TGTGCCAGCAGCGGCAGGGAAACCTATGGCTACACCTTC. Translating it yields CASSGRETYGYTF.

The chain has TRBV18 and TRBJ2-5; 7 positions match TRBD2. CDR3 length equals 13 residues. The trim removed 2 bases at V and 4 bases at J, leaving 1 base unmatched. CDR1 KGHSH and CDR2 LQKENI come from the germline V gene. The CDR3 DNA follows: TGTGCCAGCTCACCAGGCGGGGGAGAGACCCAGTACTTC. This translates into CASSPGGGETQYF.

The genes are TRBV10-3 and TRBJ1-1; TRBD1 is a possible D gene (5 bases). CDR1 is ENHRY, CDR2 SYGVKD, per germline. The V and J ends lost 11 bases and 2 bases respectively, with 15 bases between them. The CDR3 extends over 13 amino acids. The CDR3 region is CAVKTEPNTEAFF. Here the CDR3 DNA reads TGTGCCGTTAAGACAGAACCCAACACTGAAGCTTTCTTT.

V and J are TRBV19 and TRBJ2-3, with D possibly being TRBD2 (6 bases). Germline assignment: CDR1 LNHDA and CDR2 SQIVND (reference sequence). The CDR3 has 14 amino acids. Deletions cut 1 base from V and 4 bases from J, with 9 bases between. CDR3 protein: CASSIATGADTQYF. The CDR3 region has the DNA TGTGCCAGTAGTATAGCGACGGGGGCAGATACGCAGTATTTT.

CDR3 bases: TGTGCCAGCACTTCAGCGCGGGAGACCCAGTACTTC. It translates to CASTSARETQYF. The chain carries TRBV2 and TRBJ2-5; D is unclear. The CDR3 contains 12 residues. Germline CDR1 reads SNHLY; CDR2 reads FYNNEI. V was shortened by 7 bases and J by 5 bases, with 11 bases between the two germline ends.

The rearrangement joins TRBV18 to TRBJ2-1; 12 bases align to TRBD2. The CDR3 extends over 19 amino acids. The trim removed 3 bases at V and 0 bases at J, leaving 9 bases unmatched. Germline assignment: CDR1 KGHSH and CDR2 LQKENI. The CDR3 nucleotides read TGTGCCAGCTCACCTTTTCGGCTAGCGGGGGGGAGCTCCTACAATGAGCAGTTCTTC. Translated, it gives CASSPFRLAGGSSYNEQFF.

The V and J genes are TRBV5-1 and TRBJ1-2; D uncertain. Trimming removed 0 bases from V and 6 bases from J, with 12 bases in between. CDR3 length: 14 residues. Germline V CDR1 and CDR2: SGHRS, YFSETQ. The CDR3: CASSLVPLTDGYTF. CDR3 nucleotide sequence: TGCGCCAGCAGCTTGGTCCCCCTTACGGATGGCTACACCTTC.

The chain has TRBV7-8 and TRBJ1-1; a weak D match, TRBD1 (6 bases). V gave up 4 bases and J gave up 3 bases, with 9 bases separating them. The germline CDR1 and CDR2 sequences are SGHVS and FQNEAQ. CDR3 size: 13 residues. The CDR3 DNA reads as TGTGCCAGCAGCTCACAGGGTGACACTGAAGCTTTCTTT. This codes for CASSSQGDTEAFF.

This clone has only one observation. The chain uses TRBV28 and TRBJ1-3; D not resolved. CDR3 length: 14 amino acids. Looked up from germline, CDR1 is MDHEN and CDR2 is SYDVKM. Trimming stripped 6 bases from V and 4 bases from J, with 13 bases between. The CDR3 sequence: CASRSPLGGNTIYF. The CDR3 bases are TGTGCCAGCAGATCTCCCCTCGGGGGAAACACCATATATTTT.

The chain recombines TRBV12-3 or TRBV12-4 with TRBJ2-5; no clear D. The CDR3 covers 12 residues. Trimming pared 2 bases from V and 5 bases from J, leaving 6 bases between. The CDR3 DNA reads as TGTGCCAGCAGTTTACAGGCTGAGACCCAGTACTTC. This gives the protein CASSLQAETQYF.

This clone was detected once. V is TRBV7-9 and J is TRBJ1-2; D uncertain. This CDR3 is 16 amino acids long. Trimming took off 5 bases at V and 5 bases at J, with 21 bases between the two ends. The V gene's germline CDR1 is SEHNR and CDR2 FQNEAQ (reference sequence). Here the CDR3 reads CASSPTDSAPGYGYTF. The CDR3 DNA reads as TGTGCCAGCAGCCCCACGGACTCTGCCCCGGGGTATGGCTACACCTTC.

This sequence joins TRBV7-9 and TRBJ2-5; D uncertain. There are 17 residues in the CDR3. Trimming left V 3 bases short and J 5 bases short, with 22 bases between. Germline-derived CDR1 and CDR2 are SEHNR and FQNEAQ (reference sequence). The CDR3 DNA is TGTGCCAGCAGCTTTCTCCCCGGAAGGAGAAGCCGGGAGACCCAGTACTTC. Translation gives CASSFLPGRRSRETQYF.

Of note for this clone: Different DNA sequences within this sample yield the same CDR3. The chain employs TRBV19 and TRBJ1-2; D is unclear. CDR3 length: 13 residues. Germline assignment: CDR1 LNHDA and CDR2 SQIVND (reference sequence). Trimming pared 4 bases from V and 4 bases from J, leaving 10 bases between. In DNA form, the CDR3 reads TGTGCCAGTAGTACCGGCGGAGTCTATGGCTACACCTTC. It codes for CASSTGGVYGYTF.

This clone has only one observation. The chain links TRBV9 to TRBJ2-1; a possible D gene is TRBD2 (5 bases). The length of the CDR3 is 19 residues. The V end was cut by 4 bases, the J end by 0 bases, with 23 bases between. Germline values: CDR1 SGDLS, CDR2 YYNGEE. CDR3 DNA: TGTGCCAGCAGCCAGACCCTCGGGGTAGATCCCGGCTCCTACAATGAGCAGTTCTTC. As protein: CASSQTLGVDPGSYNEQFF.